The clone carrying this T cell receptor (beta chain) showed up just a few times. What it recognizes is unknown. Between the trimmed V and J ends, which lost 2 bases and 8 bases, there was a span of 15 bases. The V gene's germline CDR1 is SQVTM and CDR2 ANQGSEA. The CDR3 is 13 amino acids. The data derive from a study of CD8+ T cells in alopecia areata. Study context: The tofacitinib course ran for 6 to 18 months and was followed by 6 months off drug. The study, taken as a whole, reports: Researchers say the link of baseline CD8+ expansion to response remains uncertain, with one nonresponder. Scalp clonality and expanded CD8+ clones among the top 100 showed significant decreases with tofacitinib. Clonality in lesional scalp, especially alopecia totalis/universalis, exceeded that of normal scalp.

Treatment given: oral pan-JAK inhibitor, 5-10 mg twice daily. TCR sequencing used cDNA made by reverse transcription of extracted RNA. The method was immunoSEQ multiplex PCR; TCRdb's version includes in-frame clones alone and lacks a portion of them. The sample lists hundreds of thousands of clones; about 60% were seen once. The sequence was obtained from a human donor with alopecia areata. The chain joins TRBV29-1 to TRBJ2-5; D may correspond to TRBD1 or TRBD2 (6 bases each). The sequencing used CD4+ T cells sorted from blood, collected around week 54, from a patient treated with tofacitinib. CDR3 in amino acids: CSVERGVASTQYF. CDR3 bases: TGCAGCGTTGAAAGGGGGGTGGCCAGCACCCAGTACTTC.